A single sample is the source of the 27 T cell receptor beta chains below, sequenced in a study of blood T cell repertoires in COVID-19. Only in-frame clones appear in the TCRdb table, and some are missing; sequencing was by immunoSEQ multiplex PCR. This sample carries about 130,000 clones, just under 85% of them seen once, and the ten largest clones take just over 9%. The specimen sequenced was PBMCs or T cells enriched from blood (not recorded which). The origin of the receptors is a man in his fifties or sixties who had recovered from COVID-19.

This sequence joins TRBV9 and TRBJ2-2, with TRBD2 as a possible D gene (5 bases). The CDR3 sequence is 14 residues long. Germline V gene lookup returns CDR1 SGDLS and CDR2 YYNGEE. V was trimmed by 2 bases and J by 3 bases, leaving 8 bases between them. The chain's CDR3 is CASSVRVDTGELFF. CDR3 nucleotides: TGTGCCAGCAGCGTGCGGGTAGACACCGGGGAGCTGTTTTTT.

The rearrangement links TRBV11-2 to TRBJ2-5; 7 bases fit TRBD1. The V gene end was trimmed by 5 bases and the J gene end by 1 base; junction bases not matched to a gene: 13. The germline V gene encodes CDR1 SGHAT and CDR2 FQNNGV. The CDR3 sequence is 17 residues long. The CDR3 region has the DNA TGTGCCAGCAGCAAGGTTATAGGGGGCAGAAGCCAAGAGACCCAGTACTTC. Its translation is CASSKVIGGRSQETQYF.

The J gene is TRBJ1-2, the V gene TRBV5-4; D is uncertain. The CDR3 covers 14 residues. Trimming pared 0 bases from V and 0 bases from J, leaving 6 bases between. The V gene's germline CDR1 is SGHNT and CDR2 YYREEE (reference sequence). The CDR3 region is CASSLVETNYGYTF. As DNA, the CDR3 is TGTGCCAGCAGCTTGGTGGAGACTAACTATGGCTACACCTTC.

The chain recombines TRBV6-2 or TRBV6-3 with TRBJ1-2, with 8 bases matching TRBD1. V shed 6 bases and J 6 bases; nucleotides not matched to a gene: 3. Germline V gene data show CDR1 as MNHEY and CDR2 as SVGEGT. The length of the CDR3 is 12 residues. The CDR3 DNA reads TGTGCCAGCAGCCGGACAGGGAATGGCTACACCTTC. This sequence encodes CASSRTGNGYTF.

The genes are TRBV2 and TRBJ2-7; D possibly corresponds to TRBD2 (6 bases). The CDR3 is made up of 14 amino acids. V was pared by 3 bases and J by 1 base, with 10 bases between. Germline V gives CDR1 SNHLY, CDR2 FYNNEI. CDR3 loop: CASSEGGTSYEQYF. In DNA form, the CDR3 reads TGTGCCAGCAGTGAGGGAGGCACATCCTACGAGCAGTACTTC.

CDR3 sequence reads: CASSKGQGDTEAFF. CDR3 sequence (DNA): TGTGCCAGCAGCAAGGGACAGGGGGACACTGAAGCTTTCTTT. This chain links TRBV21-1 with TRBJ1-1; TRBD1, as called in the table, went unchecked against the DNA. TRBV21-1 is a recognized pseudogene. This CDR3 spans 14 amino acids.

V is TRBV27 and J is TRBJ2-3, with TRBD2 identical over 12 bases. J was trimmed by 6 bases and V by 2 bases; bases with no gene match: 6. Germline CDR1 and CDR2: MNHEY and SMNVEV (reference sequence). The CDR3 is 16 residues long. The CDR3 region has the DNA TGTGCCAGCAGTTTACGGACTAGCGGGGCGGGGGATACGCAGTATTTT. This sequence encodes CASSLRTSGAGDTQYF.

The V and J genes are TRBV2 and TRBJ2-3, with D maybe TRBD2 (6 bases). V dropped 6 bases and J dropped 5 bases, with 6 bases sitting between them. CDR3 length equals 11 residues. Germline V gene sequence: CDR1 SNHLY, CDR2 FYNNEI. CDR3 nucleotide sequence: TGTGCCAGCAGGGAGGGAGATACGCAGTATTTT. It codes for CASREGDTQYF.

This clone was detected only once. The CDR3 here is CASGLFFPGENTEAFF. The DNA of the CDR3 is TGTGCTAGTGGTTTGTTTTTTCCAGGGGAGAACACTGAAGCTTTCTTT. This chain connects TRBV12-5 to TRBJ1-1; D perhaps matches TRBD1 (6 bases). The CDR3 is 16 amino acids. V was shortened by 2 bases and J by 1 base, with 14 bases between the two germline ends. The germline CDR1 and CDR2 sequences are LGHNT and FRNRAP.

The rearrangement links TRBV18 to TRBJ2-3, with D perhaps matching TRBD2 (7 bases). The CDR3 sequence is 15 residues long. V lost 5 bases, J lost 3 bases, and 15 bases lay in between. Germline V gene data show CDR1 as KGHSH and CDR2 as LQKENI. CDR3 amino acids: CASSAGAGWTDTQYF. The CDR3 bases are TGTGCCAGCTCAGCGGGGGCAGGGTGGACAGATACGCAGTATTTT. Together with reference TRBV18 and TRBJ2-3, the CDR3 gives the full variable domain: NAGVMQNPRHLVRRRGQEARLRCSPMKGHSHVYWYRQLPEEGLKFMVYLQKENIIDESGMPKERFSAEFPKEGPSILRIQQVVRGDSAAYFCASSAGAGWTDTQYFGPGTRLTVL.

The V gene is TRBV6-2 or TRBV6-3, the J gene TRBJ2-7; 9 bases map to TRBD1. The CDR3 runs to 17 residues. The V gene's germline CDR1 is MNHEY and CDR2 SVGEGT. With V trimmed by 2 bases and J by 3 bases, 11 bases remained unmatched. The CDR3 loop is CASSYTGTGPGDYEQYF. CDR3 DNA: TGTGCCAGCAGTTACACAGGGACAGGGCCGGGTGACTACGAGCAGTACTTC.

The rearrangement joins TRBV3-1 (or the pseudogene TRBV3-2) to TRBJ2-1, with 8 bases aligning to TRBD1. The junction had 9 bases not matched to a gene; V was cut back by 4 bases and J by 7 bases. The V gene's germline CDR1 is LGHDT and CDR2 YNNKEL (reference sequence). The CDR3 is 15 amino acids. CDR3 coding DNA: TGTGCCAGCAGCCTTACGGACAGGGCATGGAATGAGCAGTTCTTC. Its protein is CASSLTDRAWNEQFF.

The genes are TRBV21-1 and TRBJ2-1; TRBD2, the table's D call, was not compared with the DNA. TRBV21-1 is annotated as a pseudogene. The CDR3 spans 18 residues. CDR3 in amino acids: CASSNRTSGGASVYEQFF. CDR3 DNA: TGTGCCAGCAGCAACCGGACTAGCGGGGGGGCAAGTGTGTATGAGCAGTTCTTC.

This clone has only one observation. V gene TRBV27 combines with J gene TRBJ2-1, with 10 bases lining up with TRBD2. Unmatched junction bases numbered 5, after V lost 2 bases and J lost 4 bases. Germline assignment: CDR1 MNHEY and CDR2 SMNVEV (reference sequence). The CDR3 loop spans 16 amino acids. CDR3 amino acids: CASSLVKAGGYNEQFF. CDR3 sequence (DNA): TGTGCCAGCAGTTTAGTAAAAGCGGGGGGGTACAATGAGCAGTTCTTC.

The chain links TRBV10-3 to TRBJ2-1, with 9 positions matching TRBD1. The CDR3 sequence is 13 residues long. Germline assignment: CDR1 ENHRY and CDR2 SYGVKD. V dropped 6 bases and J dropped 6; count of bases not matched to a gene: 3. CDR3 protein: CAIRGQGANEQFF. CDR3 sequence (DNA): TGTGCCATCAGGGGACAGGGCGCCAATGAGCAGTTCTTC.

Here the CDR3 DNA reads TGTGCCAGCAGCATGGGACAGCACACCGGGGAGCTGTTTTTT. This encodes CASSMGQHTGELFF. The chain is built from TRBV7-2 and TRBJ2-2; TRBD1 aligns across 7 bases. Germline V gene lookup returns CDR1 SGHTA and CDR2 FQGNSA. Unmatched junction bases numbered 3, after V lost 5 bases and J lost 3 bases. The CDR3 length is 14 residues.

The CDR3 DNA reads TGTGCCAGCTCCCCCCTGGGACAGACCTCTGGAAACACCATATATTTT. Protein product: CASSPLGQTSGNTIYF. The chain recombines TRBV18 with TRBJ1-3, with 7 nucleotides matching TRBD1. V lost 6 bases and J lost 0; bases outside the gene matches: 8. There are 16 residues in the CDR3. The germline V gene encodes CDR1 KGHSH and CDR2 LQKENI.

This sequence joins TRBV15 and TRBJ2-2; possible D gene TRBD1, 6 bases. The CDR3 runs to 16 residues. Germline values: CDR1 LNHNV, CDR2 YYDKDF (reference sequence). The germline V and J ends were trimmed by 1 base and 2 bases, with 11 bases remaining between them. CDR3 loop: CATSRGGGQNTGELFF. The CDR3 region has the DNA TGTGCCACCAGCAGAGGAGGGGGTCAAAACACCGGGGAGCTGTTTTTT.

This CDR3 is CASSLVLPFDEQYF. In DNA, the CDR3 is TGTGCCAGCAGCTTAGTACTCCCTTTTGACGAGCAGTACTTC. The genes are TRBV7-9 and TRBJ2-7; D not certain. The CDR3 has 14 amino acids. Trimming took 1 base from V and 5 from J, leaving 12 bases between them. CDR1 SEHNR and CDR2 FQNEAQ come from the germline V gene (reference sequence).

The chain uses TRBV6-5 and TRBJ2-7, with 8 bases fitting TRBD1. Germline V CDR1 and CDR2: MNHEY, SVGAGI. The CDR3 sequence is 13 residues long. V shed 5 bases, J shed 4 bases, and the junction held 4 bases outside the gene matches. This chain's CDR3 is CASSMGTGYEQYF. DNA of the CDR3: TGTGCCAGCAGTATGGGGACAGGTTACGAGCAGTACTTC.

This chain uses TRBV30 with TRBJ1-2; D is unclear. Germline V gene lookup returns CDR1 GTSNPN and CDR2 SVGIG (reference sequence). CDR3 size: 15 residues. Trimming cost V 0 bases and J 3 bases, with 14 bases left between them. CDR3 amino acids: CAWSVKVSGYYGYTF. The CDR3 DNA follows: TGTGCCTGGAGTGTAAAAGTCAGCGGATACTATGGCTACACCTTC.

The CDR3 region is CASSEHKMGEKLFF. CDR3 bases: TGTGCCAGCAGTGAACACAAAATGGGCGAAAAACTGTTTTTT. The rearrangement links TRBV6-1 to TRBJ1-4; D unclear. V lost 2 bases and J 8 bases, leaving 12 bases between the germline ends. The CDR3 sequence is 14 residues long. Germline CDR1 is MNHNS and CDR2 is SASEGT.

CDR3 in amino acids: CASSPRTGTYTF. DNA for the CDR3: TGTGCCAGCAGTCCACGGACAGGAACCTACACCTTC. V usage is TRBV7-2 and J usage is TRBJ1-2; 7 nucleotides line up with TRBD1. CDR3 length: 12 amino acids. Trimming cost V 6 bases and J 10 bases; bases outside gene matches: 8. Per germline, CDR1 SGHTA and CDR2 FQGNSA.

The chain employs TRBV25-1 and TRBJ1-2; D may be TRBD1 (5 bases). V was clipped by 3 bases and J by 3 bases, with 11 bases between them. CDR3 length: 14 amino acids. Germline V gives CDR1 MGHDK, CDR2 SYGVNS. CDR3 coding DNA: TGTGCCAGCAGTGAGACCGGGGGGGACTATGGCTACACCTTC. It codes for CASSETGGDYGYTF.

DNA of the CDR3: TGCGCCAGCAAAGGCGACAGGGTTGGCAATGAGCAGTTCTTC. Translation: CASKGDRVGNEQFF. The chain links TRBV5-1 to TRBJ2-1, with 7 bases aligning to TRBD1. CDR1 and CDR2 (germline): SGHRS, YFSETQ. This CDR3 comprises 14 residues. Trimming cost V 6 bases and J 6 bases; bases outside gene matches: 9.

This clone was seen once. The rearrangement joins TRBV4-3 to TRBJ2-3, with a tentative D call TRBD2 (6 bases). Between the trimmed V and J ends, which lost 1 base and 2 bases, there was a span of 13 bases. Germline CDR1 is LGHNA and CDR2 is YSLEER. CDR3 length: 16 residues. This CDR3 reads CASSQGNGGITDTQYF. Here the CDR3 DNA reads TGCGCCAGCAGCCAAGGCAACGGGGGAATCACAGATACGCAGTATTTT.

This clone was seen a single time. The chain employs TRBV28 and TRBJ2-6; D unresolved. The CDR3 is made up of 15 amino acids. The V and J ends lost 7 bases and 0 bases respectively, with 10 bases between them. Germline V gene lookup returns CDR1 MDHEN and CDR2 SYDVKM. CDR3 loop: CASTGSSSGANVLTF. CDR3 nucleotide sequence: TGTGCCAGCACAGGAAGTAGCTCTGGGGCCAACGTCCTGACTTTC.